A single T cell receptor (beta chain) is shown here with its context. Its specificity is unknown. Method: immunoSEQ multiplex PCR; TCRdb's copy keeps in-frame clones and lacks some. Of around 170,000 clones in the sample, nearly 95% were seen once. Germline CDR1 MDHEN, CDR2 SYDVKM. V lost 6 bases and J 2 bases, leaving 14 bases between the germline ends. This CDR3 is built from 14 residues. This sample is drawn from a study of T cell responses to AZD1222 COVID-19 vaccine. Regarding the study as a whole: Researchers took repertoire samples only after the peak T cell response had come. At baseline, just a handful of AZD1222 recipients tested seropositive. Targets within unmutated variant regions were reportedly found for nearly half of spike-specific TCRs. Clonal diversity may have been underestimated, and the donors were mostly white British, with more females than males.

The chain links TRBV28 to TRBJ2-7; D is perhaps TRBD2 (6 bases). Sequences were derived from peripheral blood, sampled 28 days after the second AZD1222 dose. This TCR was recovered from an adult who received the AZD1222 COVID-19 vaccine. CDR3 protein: CASSLSGAAYEQYF. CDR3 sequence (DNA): TGTGCCAGCAGCCTTAGCGGAGCCGCCTACGAGCAGTACTTC. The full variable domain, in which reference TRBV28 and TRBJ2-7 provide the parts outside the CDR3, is DVKVTQSSRYLVKRTGEKVFLECVQDMDHENMFWYRQDPGLGLRLIYFSYDVKMKEKGDIPEGYSVSREKKERFSLILESASTNQTSMYLCASSLSGAAYEQYFGPGTRLTVT.